This T cell receptor (beta chain) was documented in a study of blood T cell repertoires in COVID-19. About the study: Spain, Italy and the United States supplied samples that represented acute and convalescent COVID-19.

Germline assignment: CDR1 MDHEN and CDR2 SYDVKM. The CDR3 consists of 18 residues. V dropped 7 bases and J dropped 8 bases, with 29 bases sitting between them. This clone occurred a few times. In the authors' workflow: Amplification of reference gene primers was used by the study to estimate nucleated cell counts. Sequencing was performed with immunoSEQ multiplex PCR; in TCRdb, only in-frame clones are kept and a portion is missing. V, J and clone size reflect that table, while D and trimming were determined from the DNA. The sample holds about 270,000 clones, roughly 86% seen once. This chain joins TRBV28 and TRBJ1-4, with a possible D match to TRBD1 (6 bases). The source material was peripheral blood. This TCR was recovered from a man in his forties or fifties with active or convalescent COVID-19. In DNA, the CDR3 is TGTGCCAGCATCCCGACAGTTTTCCCGTGGGACATGGGGGAAAAACTGTTTTTT. It is translated as CASIPTVFPWDMGEKLFF.